This T cell receptor beta chain is from a study of CD8+ T cells in alopecia areata. Study-level background: In an open-label trial, patients got 5 to 10 mg tofacitinib twice daily.

General observations from the study: Under tofacitinib, numerous expanded lesional clonotypes remained detectable in scalp and blood. Normal scalp had lower clonality than lesional scalp, with alopecia totalis/universalis lesions showing this most strongly.

Notes on this clone: As yet, its antigen is unknown.

The treatment here: oral pan-JAK inhibitor, 5-10 mg twice daily. Germline loops: CDR1 MNHNY, CDR2 SVGAGI (reference sequence). There are 16 residues in the CDR3. V shed 5 bases, J shed 3 bases, and the junction held 10 bases outside the gene matches. RNA extraction and reverse transcription yielded cDNA as sequencing template. Only in-frame clones appear in the TCRdb table, and some are missing; sequencing was by immunoSEQ multiplex PCR. The sample holds 200,000 or so clones, nearly 60% seen once. Specimen: CD4+ T cells sorted from blood, collected at week 24, from a patient treated with tofacitinib. The receptor was isolated from a human donor with alopecia areata. The chain recombines TRBV6-6 with TRBJ2-3, with 8 bases lining up with TRBD2. The CDR3 nucleotides are TGTGCCAGCAGTGGACAGCGGGAGCAGGGGACAGATACGCAGTATTTT. It encodes CASSGQREQGTDTQYF.